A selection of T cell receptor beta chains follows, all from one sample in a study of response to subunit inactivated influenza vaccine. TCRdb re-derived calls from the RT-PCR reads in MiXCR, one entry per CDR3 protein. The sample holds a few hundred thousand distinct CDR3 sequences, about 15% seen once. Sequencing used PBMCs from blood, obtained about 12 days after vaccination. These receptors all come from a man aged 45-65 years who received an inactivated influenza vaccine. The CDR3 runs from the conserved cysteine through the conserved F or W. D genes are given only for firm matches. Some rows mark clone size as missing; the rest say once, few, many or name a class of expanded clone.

CDR3: CASSLLPDSQPQHF
DNA: TGTGCCAGCAGCTTACTGCCGGATAGTCAGCCCCAGCATTTT
size: once
length: 14
D: -
J: TRBJ1-5
V: TRBV7-8

CDR3: CASSFGTVSYEQYF
DNA: TGTGCCAGCAGTTTTGGGACCGTCTCCTACGAGCAGTACTTC
size: many
length: 14
D: -
J: TRBJ2-7
V: TRBV28

CDR3: CASSLQGAGELFF
DNA: TGTGCCAGCAGTTTACAGGGGGCCGGGGAGCTGTTTTTT
size: many
length: 13
D: TRBD1
J: TRBJ2-2
V: TRBV6-6

CDR3: CASSVEENTEAFF
DNA: TGTGCCAGCAGCGTAGAGGAGAACACTGAAGCTTTCTTT
size: few
length: 13
D: -
J: TRBJ1-1
V: TRBV11-1

CDR3: CASSRAGGLGKNIQYF
DNA: TGTGCCAGCAGCAGGGCCGGGGGGCTCGGCAAAAACATTCAGTACTTC
size: few
length: 16
D: -
J: TRBJ2-4
V: TRBV5-6

CDR3: CASSLAWGSTEAFF
DNA: TGTGCCAGCAGCTTAGCGTGGGGCTCCACTGAAGCTTTCTTT
size: few
length: 14
D: -
J: TRBJ1-1
V: TRBV7-2

CDR3: CASSSLKGTQYF
DNA: TGTGCCAGCAGCTCCCTGAAGGGGACCCAGTACTTC
size: -
length: 12
D: -
J: TRBJ2-5
V: TRBV27

CDR3: CASSPNNHRGFIETQYF
DNA: TGTGCCAGCAGTCCTAATAACCACAGGGGTTTTATCGAGACCCAGTACTTC
size: -
length: 17
D: TRBD1
J: TRBJ2-5
V: TRBV12-3/TRBV12-4

CDR3: CASSFSGTNEQYF
DNA: TGTGCCAGCAGTTTTAGCGGGACCAACGAGCAGTACTTC
size: many
length: 13
D: TRBD2
J: TRBJ2-7
V: TRBV2

CDR3: CASSTGTAQTQYF
DNA: TGTGCCAGCAGTACCGGGACAGCGCAGACCCAGTACTTC
size: few
length: 13
D: TRBD1
J: TRBJ2-5
V: TRBV6-1

CDR3: CASSPLAWGTEAFF
DNA: TGTGCCAGCAGCCCTTTGGCTTGGGGCACTGAAGCTTTCTTT
size: few
length: 14
D: -
J: TRBJ1-1
V: TRBV28

CDR3: CASSYYGTDSYEQYF
DNA: TGCGCCAGCAGCTATTACGGGACAGACTCCTACGAGCAGTACTTC
size: -
length: 15
D: TRBD1
J: TRBJ2-7
V: TRBV4-1

CDR3: CASSLMSGSRAEAFF
DNA: TGTGCCAGCAGTTTAATGTCAGGGAGTAGGGCTGAAGCTTTCTTT
size: -
length: 15
D: -
J: TRBJ1-1
V: TRBV28

CDR3: CASSDHIGGRSSPLHF
DNA: TGTGCCAGCAGTGACCACATCGGGGGGAGATCTTCACCCCTCCACTTT
size: few
length: 16
D: -
J: TRBJ1-6
V: TRBV6-1

CDR3: CSVVGAWYEAFF
DNA: TGCAGCGTTGTGGGAGCGTGGTATGAAGCTTTCTTT
size: -
length: 12
D: -
J: TRBJ1-1
V: TRBV29-1

CDR3: CASSLGDISYNEQFF
DNA: TGTGCCAGCAGTCTGGGGGACATCTCCTACAATGAGCAGTTCTTC
size: few
length: 15
D: -
J: TRBJ2-1
V: TRBV2

CDR3: CATSDLRQGEGRDTQYF
DNA: TGTGCCACCAGTGATTTGCGACAGGGGGAAGGGAGAGATACGCAGTATTTT
size: -
length: 17
D: TRBD1
J: TRBJ2-3
V: TRBV24-1

CDR3: CASSLSGSRSTDTQYF
DNA: TGTGCCAGCAGTTTAAGCGGATCGCGTAGCACAGATACGCAGTATTTT
size: -
length: 16
D: -
J: TRBJ2-3
V: TRBV28

CDR3: CASSPGGETQYF
DNA: TGTGCCAGCAGTCCGGGTGGTGAGACCCAGTACTTC
size: many
length: 12
D: -
J: TRBJ2-5
V: TRBV5-1

CDR3: CASSKGQPKNIQYF
DNA: TGTGCCAGCAGCAAGGGACAGCCTAAAAACATTCAGTACTTC
size: once
length: 14
D: TRBD1
J: TRBJ2-4
V: TRBV7-2

CDR3: CASSEQGGYTGELFF
DNA: TGTGCCAGCAGCGAACAGGGAGGGTACACCGGGGAGCTGTTTTTT
size: -
length: 15
D: -
J: TRBJ2-2
V: TRBV7-2

CDR3: CASRLHPDRAGGELFF
DNA: TGCGCCAGCAGACTCCACCCGGACAGGGCCGGCGGGGAGCTGTTTTTT
size: few
length: 16
D: TRBD1
J: TRBJ2-2
V: TRBV5-1

CDR3: CAISDGPQGETEAFF
DNA: TGTGCCATCAGTGACGGTCCACAGGGGGAAACTGAAGCTTTCTTT
size: -
length: 15
D: TRBD1
J: TRBJ1-1
V: TRBV10-3

CDR3: CASSYGPQHF
DNA: TGTGCCAGCAGTTATGGGCCCCAGCATTTT
size: many
length: 10
D: -
J: TRBJ1-5
V: TRBV28

CDR3: CASTAQGGTEAFF
DNA: TGTGCCAGCACTGCTCAGGGTGGGACTGAAGCTTTCTTT
size: many
length: 13
D: -
J: TRBJ1-1
V: TRBV2

CDR3: CASSLGPSDNYGYTF
DNA: TGTGCCAGCAGCCTTGGGCCCTCCGATAACTATGGCTACACCTTC
size: -
length: 15
D: -
J: TRBJ1-2
V: TRBV7-2

CDR3: CSATGQGGTSAISYNEQFF
DNA: TGCAGTGCCACTGGACAGGGGGGGACTAGCGCCATATCCTACAATGAGCAGTTCTTC
size: -
length: 19
D: -
J: TRBJ2-1
V: TRBV20-1

CDR3: CSVAQDRRETQYF
DNA: TGCAGCGTTGCCCAGGACAGGAGGGAGACCCAGTACTTC
size: few
length: 13
D: TRBD1
J: TRBJ2-5
V: TRBV29-1